The clone carrying this T cell receptor beta chain was picked up one time. The antigen remains unidentified. The entry originates in a study of T cell responses to AZD1222 COVID-19 vaccine. Sequenced by immunoSEQ multiplex PCR; TCRdb stores in-frame clones only, minus some. The table shows some 130,000 clones, with roughly 92% occurring only once. CDR3 length: 14 residues. Germline assignment: CDR1 LNHDA and CDR2 SQIVND (reference sequence). V was clipped by 0 bases and J by 11 bases, with 13 bases between them. Overall study results and limits: Donors were largely white British and mainly female; clonal diversity was possibly underestimated. A reported finding is that nearly half of spike-specific TCRs target unmutated variant regions. Two AZD1222 doses significantly raised spike-specific TCR breadth and depth over controls. The CD4 TCRs associated with vaccination extended across spike and predominated at 160-218 and 743-854.

The clonotype originates from an adult who received the AZD1222 COVID-19 vaccine. This chain links TRBV19 with TRBJ1-4; the D gene is possibly TRBD1 (5 bases). Source: peripheral blood, taken 28 days after the second AZD1222 dose. Here the CDR3 reads CASSIDPAGQKLFF. CDR3 nucleotides: TGTGCCAGTAGTATAGATCCGGCAGGGCAGAAACTGTTTTTT.